The T cell receptor (beta chain) under discussion was sequenced for a study of T cell responses to AZD1222 COVID-19 vaccine. General study findings and limits: Clonal diversity may have been underestimated, and the donors were mostly white British, with more females than males. Across the whole spike, CD4 TCRs peaked at regions 160-218 and 743-854.

Measured with immunoSEQ multiplex PCR; TCRdb has only the in-frame clones, and not every one. This sample has 110,000 or so clones, with approximately 90% found just once. As to this clone: What it recognizes is unknown.

This sample comprised peripheral blood, obtained on day 0 of AZD1222 vaccination. This TCR was sampled from an adult in good health.

The DNA of the CDR3 is TGTGCCAGCAGCTTAGTGACGACTGGAAACACCATATATTTT. This sequence encodes CASSLVTTGNTIYF. The chain joins TRBV7-2 to TRBJ1-3; D not certain. From germline, CDR1 is SGHTA and CDR2 FQGNSA. The CDR3 is 14 residues long. V was trimmed by 1 base and J by 2 bases, leaving 6 bases between them. Looking up the rest from reference TRBV7-2 and TRBJ1-3 gives the full variable domain: GAGVSQSPSNKVTEKGKDVELRCDPISGHTALYWYRQSLGQGLEFLIYFQGNSAPDKSGLPSDRFSAERTGGSVSTLTIQRTQQEDSAVYLCASSLVTTGNTIYFGEGSWLTVV.